Following are 27 T cell receptor beta chains from one sample sequenced in a study of beta chain features in type 1 diabetes. Points from the study as a whole: TCRB CDR3 length was moderately but significantly reduced in all four CD4+ subsets of Type 1 diabetes patients.

As every portion of the isolated RNA was reverse transcribed, the sequencing read expressed TCRB transcripts. TCRdb's table, derived via immunoSEQ multiplex PCR, lists solely in-frame clones and lacks some. This sample has more than 300,000 clones; around 12% occur once, and the top ten carry around 0.0099%. These receptors' antigens are unknown. Sequenced input: naive CD4+ T cells from blood. These receptor sequences come from a woman between 18 and 29 years old with type 1 diabetes.

A few counts support this clone. The V gene is TRBV4-3, the J gene TRBJ2-2, with 11 bases aligning to TRBD2. J gave up 6 bases and V 1 base, and 4 bases lay outside the gene matches. The germline V gene encodes CDR1 LGHNA and CDR2 YSLEER. The CDR3 is made up of 16 amino acids. Written as DNA, the CDR3 is TGCGCCAGCAGCCAAGTGCTAGCGGGAGGAGCCGGGGAGCTGTTTTTT. Translating it yields CASSQVLAGGAGELFF.

This clone was observed a handful of times. The rearrangement joins TRBV5-4 to TRBJ2-1; TRBD2 agrees at 13 bases. The CDR3 loop spans 16 amino acids. Germline V gene data show CDR1 as SGHNT and CDR2 as YYREEE (reference sequence). V was pared by 3 bases and J by 4 bases, with 4 bases of the junction left unmatched. CDR3 residues: CASSSRTSGSYNEQFF. The DNA for the CDR3 is TGTGCCAGCAGCTCTAGGACTAGCGGGAGTTACAATGAGCAGTTCTTC.

The chain carries TRBV7-2 and TRBJ2-1, with 8 bases aligning to TRBD2. Germline V CDR1 and CDR2: SGHTA, FQGNSA. This CDR3 is built from 16 residues. V gave up 1 base and J gave up 3 bases; unmatched junction bases: 5. CDR3 loop: CASSLGLAGHYNEQFF. Written as DNA, the CDR3 is TGTGCCAGCAGCTTAGGGCTAGCGGGCCACTACAATGAGCAGTTCTTC.

This clone was detected a few times. CDR3 coding DNA: TGTGCCACCCATGTAGGGGGCACAGATACGCAGTATTTT. This codes for CATHVGGTDTQYF. The chain is built from TRBV7-9 and TRBJ2-3, with D possibly being TRBD1 (5 bases). Between the trimmed V and J ends, which lost 10 bases and 1 base, there was a span of 12 bases. This CDR3 has 13 amino acids. CDR1 is SEHNR, CDR2 FQNEAQ, per germline (reference sequence).

CDR3 nucleotide sequence: TGTGCCAGCAGCTTAACGGCAGGGAACACTGAAGCTTTCTTT. Protein: CASSLTAGNTEAFF. The V call is TRBV7-3, the J call TRBJ1-1; D is unresolved. The CDR3 length is 14 residues. The germline V gene encodes CDR1 SGHTA and CDR2 FQGTGA. Trimming removed 0 bases from V and 1 base from J, with 6 bases in between.

This clone showed up just a few times. This chain uses TRBV15 with TRBJ1-6; no clear D. The germline CDR1 and CDR2 sequences are LNHNV and YYDKDF (reference sequence). V lost 0 bases and J 11 bases, leaving 14 bases between the germline ends. The CDR3 is made up of 15 amino acids. The CDR3 is CATSRDLGSLAPLHF. The DNA for the CDR3 is TGTGCCACCAGCAGAGACTTAGGGAGTTTGGCACCCCTCCACTTT. The full variable domain, rest sourced from reference TRBV15 and TRBJ1-6, is DAMVIQNPRYQVTQFGKPVTLSCSQTLNHNVMYWYQQKSSQAPKLLFHYYDKDFNNEADTPDNFQSRRPNTSFCFLDIRSPGLGDTAMYLCATSRDLGSLAPLHFGNGTRLTVT.

The chain is built from TRBV2 and TRBJ1-6, with 7 bases fitting TRBD1. Germline CDR1 is SNHLY and CDR2 is FYNNEI. The ends lost 7 bases at V and 0 bases at J; junction bases unmatched: 6. This CDR3 contains 16 residues. CDR3 DNA sequence: TGTGCCAGCACCACGGACAGGAGCTCCTATAATTCACCCCTCCACTTT. Translation gives CASTTDRSSYNSPLHF.

In its sample, this clone was seen a few times. This rearrangement joins TRBV25-1 to TRBJ1-6, with TRBD1 matching over 9 bases. Germline V gives CDR1 MGHDK, CDR2 SYGVNS. The J segment lost 6 bases and the V segment lost 4 bases, leaving 7 bases of the junction unmatched. This CDR3 contains 16 residues. CDR3 region: CASSGSGTGRNSPLHF. Written as DNA, the CDR3 is TGTGCCAGCAGTGGGTCCGGGACAGGGCGTAATTCACCCCTCCACTTT.

The chain recombines TRBV5-6 with TRBJ2-3, with 9 bases lining up with TRBD2. CDR1 SGHDT and CDR2 YYEEEE come from the germline V gene. The V and J ends lost 2 bases and 1 base, in that order; junction bases with no gene match: 5. The CDR3 runs 16 residues. CDR3 region: CASSLASGTGTDTQYF. The CDR3, as DNA: TGTGCCAGCAGCTTAGCTAGCGGGACAGGCACAGATACGCAGTATTTT.

Concerning this clone itself: Additional DNA sequences in this sample encode the identical CDR3. The chain uses TRBV5-1 and TRBJ2-7; 8 positions agree with TRBD1. The V segment lost 1 base and the J segment 6 bases; nucleotides outside the gene matches: 6. Per the germline V gene, CDR1 is SGHRS and CDR2 is YFSETQ. CDR3 length: 14 residues. The DNA for the CDR3 is TGCGCCAGCAGCTTGCGGCAGGGGGCAGTCGAGCAGTACTTC. Translated, it gives CASSLRQGAVEQYF.

V is TRBV9 and J is TRBJ2-3, with D possibly being TRBD2 (5 bases). Germline CDR1 and CDR2: SGDLS and YYNGEE. The length of the CDR3 is 15 residues. Trimming removed 7 bases from V and 2 bases from J, with 17 bases in between. As DNA, the CDR3 is TGTGCCAGCGGCCTGCAGAGCGGTTACACAGATACGCAGTATTTT. It encodes CASGLQSGYTDTQYF.

This clone has a handful of counts. V usage is TRBV9 and J usage is TRBJ1-2; D possibly corresponds to TRBD1 (5 bases). With 0 bases removed from V and 8 bases from J, the gap between germline ends came to 17 bases. Germline CDR1 SGDLS, CDR2 YYNGEE. The CDR3 totals 15 residues. CDR3: CASSVDGKGLYGYTF. The CDR3, as DNA: TGTGCCAGCAGCGTAGACGGGAAGGGACTATACGGCTACACCTTC.

The chain carries TRBV7-2 and TRBJ2-5, with a tentative D call TRBD2 (7 bases). This CDR3 comprises 15 residues. Trimming left V 5 bases short and J 1 base short, with 14 bases between. The germline CDR1 and CDR2 sequences are SGHTA and FQGNSA. The CDR3 DNA sequence: TGTGCCAGCAGCCGATGGGGGGGGGCCCAAGAGACCCAGTACTTC. Translation gives CASSRWGGAQETQYF.

This clone appeared a few times. The gene calls are TRBV6-1 and TRBJ2-3; 7 bases agree with TRBD2. This CDR3 has 15 amino acids. CDR1 and CDR2 (germline): MNHNS, SASEGT. The J segment lost 4 bases and the V segment lost 4 bases, leaving 8 bases of the junction unmatched. CDR3 sequence reads: CASSGQTAGADTQYF. The CDR3 region has the DNA TGTGCCAGCAGTGGCCAGACGGCGGGAGCAGATACGCAGTATTTT.

This clone came up a few times. The V call is TRBV5-1, the J call TRBJ1-3; D remains ambiguous. CDR1 is SGHRS and CDR2 is YFSETQ in the germline V gene. This CDR3 is built from 14 residues. Between the trimmed V and J ends, which lost 0 bases and 4 bases, there was a span of 8 bases. The CDR3, as DNA: TGCGCCAGCAGCTTGGAAGCGGCAGGAAACACCATATATTTT. It translates to CASSLEAAGNTIYF.

V usage is TRBV7-2 and J usage is TRBJ1-1, with D uncertain. Germline values: CDR1 SGHTA, CDR2 FQGNSA. V lost 1 base to trimming and J lost 2 bases, with 5 bases between them. The CDR3 contains 13 residues. CDR3 residues: CASSLDSNTEAFF. The CDR3 region has the DNA TGTGCCAGCAGCTTAGACAGCAACACTGAAGCTTTCTTT.

V is TRBV18 and J is TRBJ2-6; 10 bases map to TRBD2. The CDR3 is 20 amino acids. J was trimmed by 0 bases and V by 1 base; bases with no gene match: 9. CDR1 KGHSH and CDR2 LQKENI come from the germline V gene. The CDR3 loop is CASSPLPTSGISSGANVLTF. CDR3 nucleotides: TGTGCCAGCTCACCACTCCCCACTAGCGGGATTAGCTCTGGGGCCAACGTCCTGACTTTC.

The rearrangement links TRBV29-1 to TRBJ2-7, with D tentatively TRBD1 (6 bases). The CDR3 totals 12 residues. The V gene's germline CDR1 is SQVTM and CDR2 ANQGSEA. The germline V and J ends were trimmed by 7 bases and 2 bases, with 12 bases remaining between them. CDR3: CSATTGPYEQYF. CDR3 DNA sequence: TGCAGCGCTACGACAGGCCCCTACGAGCAGTACTTC.

This clone was counted between two and nine times. The V gene is TRBV7-2, the J gene TRBJ1-5; D may be TRBD1 (5 bases). The CDR3 contains 14 residues. In germline, CDR1 is SGHTA, CDR2 FQGNSA. Trimming pared 4 bases from V and 9 bases from J, leaving 16 bases between. CDR3 DNA sequence: TGTGCCAGCAGCTGGACACCCACTACGGTGCCCCAGCATTTT. As protein: CASSWTPTTVPQHF.

Turning to this clone: The same CDR3 arises from other DNA sequences in this sample as well. DNA of the CDR3: TGCGCCAGCAGCTTGGCGGGCGGGAGCAATCAGCCCCAGCATTTT. It codes for CASSLAGGSNQPQHF. The chain joins TRBV5-1 to TRBJ1-5; D remains unclear. This CDR3 is built from 15 residues. Germline V gene sequence: CDR1 SGHRS, CDR2 YFSETQ. Trimming pared 0 bases from V and 1 base from J, leaving 8 bases between.

V gene TRBV11-2 combines with J gene TRBJ2-7; a possible D gene is TRBD2 (6 bases). The V and J ends lost 1 base and 3 bases respectively, with 13 bases between them. CDR1 is SGHAT and CDR2 is FQNNGV in the germline V gene. The CDR3 consists of 15 residues. This chain's CDR3 is CASSLVGTRGYEQYF. For the CDR3, the DNA is TGTGCCAGCAGCTTAGTGGGGACTCGAGGCTACGAGCAGTACTTC. Together with reference TRBV11-2 and TRBJ2-7, the CDR3 gives the full variable domain: EAGVAQSPRYKIIEKRQSVAFWCNPISGHATLYWYQQILGQGPKLLIQFQNNGVVDDSQLPKDRFSAERLKGVDSTLKIQPAKLEDSAVYLCASSLVGTRGYEQYFGPGTRLTVT.

The genes are TRBV7-2 and TRBJ1-2; D call uncertain. V was cut by 7 bases and J by 4 bases, with 10 bases left in between. The CDR3 loop spans 12 amino acids. Germline CDR1 reads SGHTA; CDR2 reads FQGNSA. As DNA, the CDR3 is TGTGCCAGCACCCTAACGGGCTATGGCTACACCTTC. It is translated as CASTLTGYGYTF.

This clone was seen only a few times. The chain is built from TRBV6-1 and TRBJ2-1, with D maybe TRBD1 (6 bases). The V gene's germline CDR1 is MNHNS and CDR2 SASEGT. There are 14 residues in the CDR3. V was shortened by 3 bases and J by 3 bases, with 9 bases between the two germline ends. The CDR3 nucleotides are TGTGCCAGCAGTGAGACAGGAGTCTACAATGAGCAGTTCTTC. Protein: CASSETGVYNEQFF.

V and J are TRBV5-4 and TRBJ2-5; 8 nucleotides agree with TRBD2. V lost 1 base to trimming and J lost 5 bases; unmatched junction nucleotides: 7. CDR3 length equals 15 residues. In germline, CDR1 is SGHNT, CDR2 YYREEE (reference sequence). The DNA of the CDR3 is TGTGCCAGCAGCTTGTTCCGGGGGGGGCTGGAGACCCAGTACTTC. Protein sequence: CASSLFRGGLETQYF.

This clone was seen a handful of times. The chain uses TRBV4-3 and TRBJ1-2, with D perhaps TRBD1 (5 bases). V lost 4 bases to trimming and J lost 3 bases, with 12 bases between them. The CDR3 contains 14 residues. Germline V CDR1 and CDR2: LGHNA, YSLEER. The CDR3 nucleotides read TGCGCCAGCAGCCCCTTGGGGGGGGACTATGGCTACACCTTC. Its protein is CASSPLGGDYGYTF.

The chain recombines TRBV7-2 with TRBJ2-3; TRBD2 might be the D (5 bases). Germline CDR1 SGHTA, CDR2 FQGNSA. The V end was cut by 6 bases, the J end by 3 bases, with 10 bases between. The CDR3 runs 13 residues. CDR3 sequence (DNA): TGTGCCAGCAGGCCGGGCGGGACAGATACGCAGTATTTT. This sequence encodes CASRPGGTDTQYF.

Note on this clone: The sample holds other DNA sequences that translate to the same CDR3. The rearrangement links TRBV7-9 to TRBJ2-7; D possibly corresponds to TRBD1 (7 bases). The CDR3 length is 13 residues. Trimming left V 5 bases short and J 4 bases short, with 12 bases between. Germline CDR1 reads SEHNR; CDR2 reads FQNEAQ (reference sequence). This CDR3 reads CASSPRGVYEQYF. DNA for the CDR3: TGTGCCAGCAGCCCCAGGGGGGTATACGAGCAGTACTTC.